This record concerns one T cell receptor beta chain sequence. Antigen: not known. The method was immunoSEQ multiplex PCR; TCRdb's version includes in-frame clones alone and lacks a portion of them. The repertoire includes 72,000 or so clones, 92% of them detected once, and 5% sits in the top ten. The source of the sample is a study of resident and recirculating memory T cells in vitiligo. Across the study: Each patient gave two lesional and two nonlesional epidermal shave biopsies, plus PBMCs. Genomic DNA was extracted from whole homogenized samples, with no cell sorting.

Confetti depigmentation, marking active vitiligo, was absent in these patients. This CDR3 comprises 14 residues. In germline, CDR1 is MNHEY, CDR2 SMNVEV (reference sequence). J gave up 5 bases and V 2 bases, and 5 bases lay outside the gene matches. General study points: Clonality differed among vitiligo lesions, with no unique dominant clone.

Sample: blood. The sequence derives from a male donor with vitiligo. This chain uses TRBV27 with TRBJ1-2; 7 nucleotides match TRBD1. The CDR3 reads CASSLTPGGYGYTF. CDR3 coding DNA: TGTGCCAGCAGTTTAACCCCAGGGGGATATGGCTACACCTTC.